The clone carrying this T cell receptor beta chain has just a few counts. These data are taken from a study of blood T cell repertoires in COVID-19. Study-level information: The United States, Italy and Spain supplied acute and convalescent COVID-19 samples. The cDNA or gDNA used as material had been derived from T cells, B-cell-depleted T cells, or PBMCs.

The germline V gene encodes CDR1 MNHNS and CDR2 SASEGT. The CDR3 extends over 17 amino acids. Trimming removed 0 bases at V and 0 bases at J, with 11 bases between. Per the study methods: Researchers report that nucleated cell counts were estimated from reference gene primer amplification. TCRdb's table, derived via immunoSEQ multiplex PCR, lists solely in-frame clones and lacks some. V, J and clone size reflect that table, while D and trimming were determined from the DNA. The sample lists 120,000 or so clones; around 63% were seen once. The sample was peripheral blood. The chain uses TRBV6-1 and TRBJ2-2, with D possibly matching TRBD1 (7 bases). This clonotype originated in an older woman with acute or convalescent COVID-19. The chain's CDR3 is CASSEAGGTANTGELFF. The CDR3, as DNA: TGTGCCAGCAGTGAAGCAGGGGGGACAGCGAACACCGGGGAGCTGTTTTTT.